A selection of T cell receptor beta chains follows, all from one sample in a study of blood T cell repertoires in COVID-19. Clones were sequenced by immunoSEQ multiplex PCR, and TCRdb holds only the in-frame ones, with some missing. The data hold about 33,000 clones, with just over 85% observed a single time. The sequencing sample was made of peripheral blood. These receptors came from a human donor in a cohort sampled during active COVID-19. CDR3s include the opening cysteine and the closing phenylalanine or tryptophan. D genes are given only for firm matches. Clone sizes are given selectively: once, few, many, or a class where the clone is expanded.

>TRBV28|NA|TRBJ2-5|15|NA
TGTGCCAGCAGTTTACCGGGCAGGGGCCAAGAGACCCAGTACTTC
CASSLPGRGQETQYF
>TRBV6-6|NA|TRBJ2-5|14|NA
TGTGCCAGCAGAGACAGTGGATCCCAAGAGACCCAGTACTTC
CASRDSGSQETQYF
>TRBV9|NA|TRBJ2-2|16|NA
TGTGCCAGCAGCGTAGGTTCTAGCCCGGCCACCGGGGAGCTGTTTTTT
CASSVGSSPATGELFF
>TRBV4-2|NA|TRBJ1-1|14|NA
TGTGCCAGCAGCCAAGATCTCTTGAACACTGAAGCTTTCTTT
CASSQDLLNTEAFF
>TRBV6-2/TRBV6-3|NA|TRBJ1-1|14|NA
TGTGCCAGCAGTTATATGGGGAGTAGCACTGAAGCTTTCTTT
CASSYMGSSTEAFF
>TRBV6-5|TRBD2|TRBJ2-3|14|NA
TGTGCCAGCAGAACTAGCGGGAGACTGGATACGCAGTATTTT
CASRTSGRLDTQYF
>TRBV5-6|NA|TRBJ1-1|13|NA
TGTGCCAGCCGCTACAGGAGGAACACTGAAGCTTTCTTT
CASRYRRNTEAFF
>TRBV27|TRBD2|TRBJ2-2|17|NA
TGTGCCAGCAGTCGGTCCGGGACTAGCGCTTACACCGGGGAGCTGTTTTTT
CASSRSGTSAYTGELFF
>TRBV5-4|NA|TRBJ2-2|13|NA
TGTGCCAGCCAATCCCAAAACACCGGGGAGCTGTTTTTT
CASQSQNTGELFF
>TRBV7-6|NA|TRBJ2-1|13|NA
TGTGCCAGCAGCCTCGACAGATACAATGAGCAGTTCTTC
CASSLDRYNEQFF
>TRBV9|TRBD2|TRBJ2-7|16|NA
TGTGCCAGCAGCGTAGGGGGCGGGAGGGCCTCGCACGAGCAGTACTTC
CASSVGGGRASHEQYF
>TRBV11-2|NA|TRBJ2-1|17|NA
TGTGCCAGCAGCTTAGTCGGAAGGGGATGGGGAATGAATGAGCAGTTCTTC
CASSLVGRGWGMNEQFF
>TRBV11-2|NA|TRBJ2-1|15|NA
TGTGCCAGCAGCTACCAGGGAACGGTCTACAATGAGCAGTTCTTC
CASSYQGTVYNEQFF
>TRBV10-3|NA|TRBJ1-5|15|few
TGTGCCATCAGTGAGGACAGATATAGCAATCAGCCCCAGCATTTT
CAISEDRYSNQPQHF
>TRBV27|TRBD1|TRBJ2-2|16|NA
TGTGCCTCCGCCAGGGGGTTCTCCGGGAACACCGGGGAGCTGTTTTTT
CASARGFSGNTGELFF
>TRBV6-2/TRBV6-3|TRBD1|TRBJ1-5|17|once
TGTGCCAGCAGTTCACAGGGGGGGGGCTTGAGCAATCAGCCCCAGCATTTT
CASSSQGGGLSNQPQHF
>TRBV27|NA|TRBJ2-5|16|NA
TGTGCCAGCAGTTTTGGTACATTGGGGGCGGGCGAGACCCAGTACTTC
CASSFGTLGAGETQYF
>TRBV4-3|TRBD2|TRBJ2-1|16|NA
TGCGCCAGCAGCCACCTAAGCGGGAGGGGGAACAATGAGCAGTTCTTC
CASSHLSGRGNNEQFF
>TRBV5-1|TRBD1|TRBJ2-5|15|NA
TGCGCCAGCAGCTCGACAGGGAGTGGACAAGAGACCCAGTACTTC
CASSSTGSGQETQYF
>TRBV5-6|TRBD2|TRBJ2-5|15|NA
TGTGCCAGCACCTCACTAGCGGGGGTGGGAGAGACCCAGTACTTC
CASTSLAGVGETQYF
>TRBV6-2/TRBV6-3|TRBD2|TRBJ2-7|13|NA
TGTGCCAGCAGTTACCCTAGCGGGAGGGCCAAGTACTTC
CASSYPSGRAKYF
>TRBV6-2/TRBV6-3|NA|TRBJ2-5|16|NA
TGTGCCAGCAGCCCCCCGAGGCTAGCCCCACGTGAGACCCAGTACTTC
CASSPPRLAPRETQYF
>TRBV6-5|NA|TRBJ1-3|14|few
TGTGCCAGCTCGACATATAGCTCTGGAAACACCATATATTTT
CASSTYSSGNTIYF
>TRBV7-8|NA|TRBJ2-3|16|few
TGTGCCAGCAGCTTAGTTTCAGGGGCTAGCACAGATACGCAGTATTTT
CASSLVSGASTDTQYF
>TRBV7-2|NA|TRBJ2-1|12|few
TGTGCCAGCAGCTTAGGAGCTAGTGAGCAGTTCTTC
CASSLGASEQFF
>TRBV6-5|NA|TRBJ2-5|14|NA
TGTGCCAGCAGTTATCTTGGACAGCAAGAGACCCAGTACTTC
CASSYLGQQETQYF
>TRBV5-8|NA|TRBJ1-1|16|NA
TGTGCCAGCAGCCCCCGTACGGCAGGGATGAACACTGAAGCTTTCTTT
CASSPRTAGMNTEAFF